The entry below gives a single T cell receptor (beta chain) sequence along with its context. Its antigen is still unknown. This specimen comes from a study of shared clonotypes between healthy human individuals. Study findings and constraints: Across a few donors, naive CD4 shared 5% to 5.5%, naive CD8 about 3.2%, memory CD4 about 2.5%, memory CD8 approximately 0.4%.

Genomic DNA per cell subset filled all wells of several immunoSEQ plates. Using immunoSEQ multiplex PCR, the repertoire was profiled, and TCRdb retains in-frame clones only, with some absent. This sample has over 850,000 clones, with around 78% found just once. Germline assignment: CDR1 MNHEY and CDR2 SMNVEV (reference sequence). J was trimmed by 4 bases and V by 7 bases; bases with no gene match: 9. This CDR3 spans 15 amino acids. The gene calls are TRBV27 and TRBJ2-2, with 7 bases that match TRBD1. The receptor's source is a man between 18 and 35 years old in good health. Some clones in this sample may be carry-over from other donors' samples. The sequencing input was memory CD4+ T cells from PBMCs. Subset noted: CD45RA-negative fraction. CDR3 protein: CASNQNRGITGELFF. The CDR3 nucleotides read TGTGCCAGCAACCAAAACAGGGGAATCACCGGGGAGCTGTTTTTT.